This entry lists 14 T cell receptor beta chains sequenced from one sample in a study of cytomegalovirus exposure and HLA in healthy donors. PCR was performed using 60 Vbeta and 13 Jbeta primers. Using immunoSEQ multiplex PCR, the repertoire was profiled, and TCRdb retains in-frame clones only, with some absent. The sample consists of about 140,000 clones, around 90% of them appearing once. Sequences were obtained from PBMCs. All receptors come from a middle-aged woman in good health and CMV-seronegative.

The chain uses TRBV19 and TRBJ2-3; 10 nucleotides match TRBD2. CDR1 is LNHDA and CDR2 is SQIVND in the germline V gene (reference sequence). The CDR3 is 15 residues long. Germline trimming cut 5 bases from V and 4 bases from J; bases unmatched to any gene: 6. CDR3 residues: CASSVGLAISDTQYF. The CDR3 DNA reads TGTGCCAGTAGTGTGGGACTAGCGATATCAGATACGCAGTATTTT.

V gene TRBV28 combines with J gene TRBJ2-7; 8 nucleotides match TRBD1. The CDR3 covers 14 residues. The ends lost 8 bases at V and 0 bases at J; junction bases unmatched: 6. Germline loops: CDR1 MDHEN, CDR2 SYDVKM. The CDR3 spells CASQGAQSSYEQYF. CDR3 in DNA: TGTGCCAGCCAGGGGGCACAGAGCTCCTACGAGCAGTACTTC.

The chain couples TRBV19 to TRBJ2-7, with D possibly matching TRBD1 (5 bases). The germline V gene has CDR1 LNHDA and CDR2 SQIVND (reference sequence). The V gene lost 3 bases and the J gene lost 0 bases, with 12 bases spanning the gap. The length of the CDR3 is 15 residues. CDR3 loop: CASSIFAGPSYEQYF. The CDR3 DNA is TGTGCCAGTAGTATTTTCGCAGGGCCCTCCTACGAGCAGTACTTC.

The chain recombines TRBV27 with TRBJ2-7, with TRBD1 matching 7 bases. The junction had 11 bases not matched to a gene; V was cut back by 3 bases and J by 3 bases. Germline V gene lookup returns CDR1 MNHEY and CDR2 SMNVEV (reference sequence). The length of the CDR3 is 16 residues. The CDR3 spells CASSLFADRRFYEQYF. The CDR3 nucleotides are TGTGCCAGCAGTTTGTTTGCGGACAGGAGGTTCTACGAGCAGTACTTC.

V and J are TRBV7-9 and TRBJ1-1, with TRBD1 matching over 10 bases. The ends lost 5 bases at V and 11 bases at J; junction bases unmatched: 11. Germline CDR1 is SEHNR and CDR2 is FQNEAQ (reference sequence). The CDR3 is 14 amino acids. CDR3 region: CASSPGQGSSGAFF. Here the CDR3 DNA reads TGTGCCAGCAGCCCGGGACAGGGGAGTTCCGGGGCTTTCTTT.

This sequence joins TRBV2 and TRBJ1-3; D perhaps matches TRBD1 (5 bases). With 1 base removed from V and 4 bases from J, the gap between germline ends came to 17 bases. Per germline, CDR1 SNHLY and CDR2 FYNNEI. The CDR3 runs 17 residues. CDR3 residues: CASSEGGRESMGNTIYF. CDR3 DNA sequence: TGTGCCAGCAGTGAAGGGGGCCGAGAATCGATGGGAAACACCATATATTTT.

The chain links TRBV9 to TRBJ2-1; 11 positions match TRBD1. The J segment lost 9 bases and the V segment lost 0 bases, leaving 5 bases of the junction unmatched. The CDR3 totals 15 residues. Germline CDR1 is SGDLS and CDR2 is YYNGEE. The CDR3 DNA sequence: TGTGCCAGCAGCGTAGATTCCGGGACAGGGGGTGAGCAGTTCTTC. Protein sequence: CASSVDSGTGGEQFF.

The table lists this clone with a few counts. The CDR3 nucleotides are TGTGCCAGCAGCTTGCCAGGGGCGGATGGCTACACCTTC. Its protein is CASSLPGADGYTF. This chain uses TRBV5-6 with TRBJ1-2, with a possible D match to TRBD1 (6 bases). V lost 1 base and J 6 bases, leaving 10 bases between the germline ends. The CDR3 runs to 13 residues. The germline CDR1 and CDR2 sequences are SGHDT and YYEEEE.

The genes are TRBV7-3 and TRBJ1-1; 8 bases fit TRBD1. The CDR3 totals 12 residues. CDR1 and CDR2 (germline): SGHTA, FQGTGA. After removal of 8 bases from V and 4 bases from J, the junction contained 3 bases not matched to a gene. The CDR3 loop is CASRQGPTEAFF. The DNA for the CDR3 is TGTGCCAGCCGACAGGGGCCCACTGAAGCTTTCTTT.

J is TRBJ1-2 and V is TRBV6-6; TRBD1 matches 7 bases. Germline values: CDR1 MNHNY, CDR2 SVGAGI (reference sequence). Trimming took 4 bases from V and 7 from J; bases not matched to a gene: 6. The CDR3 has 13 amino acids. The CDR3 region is CASSLDRVAGYTF. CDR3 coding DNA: TGTGCCAGCAGTTTAGACAGGGTCGCTGGCTACACCTTC.

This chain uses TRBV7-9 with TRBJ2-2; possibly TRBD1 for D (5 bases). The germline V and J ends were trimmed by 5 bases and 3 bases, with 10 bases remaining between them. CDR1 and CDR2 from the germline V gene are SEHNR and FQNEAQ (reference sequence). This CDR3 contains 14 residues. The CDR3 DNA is TGTGCCAGCAGCCTGACAGCTTACACCGGGGAGCTGTTTTTT. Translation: CASSLTAYTGELFF.

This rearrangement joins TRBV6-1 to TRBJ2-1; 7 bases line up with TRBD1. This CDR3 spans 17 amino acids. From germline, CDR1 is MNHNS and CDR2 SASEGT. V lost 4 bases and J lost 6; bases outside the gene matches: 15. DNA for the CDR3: TGTGCCAGCAGTGCTTCTACAGGGGCCGCAACCCTCAATGAGCAGTTCTTC. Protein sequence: CASSASTGAATLNEQFF.

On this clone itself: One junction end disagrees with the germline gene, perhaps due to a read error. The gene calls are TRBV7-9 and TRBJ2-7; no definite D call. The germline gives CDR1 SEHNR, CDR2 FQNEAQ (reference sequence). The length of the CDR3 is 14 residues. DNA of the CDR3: TGTTCCAGCAGCATATATTTGAGGCCCTACGAGCAGTACTTC. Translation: CSSSIYLRPYEQYF.

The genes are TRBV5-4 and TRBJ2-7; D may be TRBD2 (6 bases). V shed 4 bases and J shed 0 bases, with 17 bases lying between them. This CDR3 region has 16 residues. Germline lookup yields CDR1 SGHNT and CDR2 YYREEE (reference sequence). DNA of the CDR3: TGTGCCAGCAGCCATGCCGGGACTCGGAGCTCCTACGAGCAGTACTTC. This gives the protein CASSHAGTRSSYEQYF.